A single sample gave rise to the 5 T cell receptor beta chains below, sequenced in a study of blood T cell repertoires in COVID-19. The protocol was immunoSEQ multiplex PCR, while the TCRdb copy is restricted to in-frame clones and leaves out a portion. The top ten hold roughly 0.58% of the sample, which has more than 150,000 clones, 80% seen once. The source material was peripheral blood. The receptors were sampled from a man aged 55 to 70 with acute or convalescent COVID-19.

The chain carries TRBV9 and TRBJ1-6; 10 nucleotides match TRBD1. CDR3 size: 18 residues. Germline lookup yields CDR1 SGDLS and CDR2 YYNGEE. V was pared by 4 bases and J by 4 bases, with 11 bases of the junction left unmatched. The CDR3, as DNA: TGTGCCAGCAGCTCCCGTGCGGAGGGACAGGGGTATAATTCACCCCTCCACTTT. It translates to CASSSRAEGQGYNSPLHF.

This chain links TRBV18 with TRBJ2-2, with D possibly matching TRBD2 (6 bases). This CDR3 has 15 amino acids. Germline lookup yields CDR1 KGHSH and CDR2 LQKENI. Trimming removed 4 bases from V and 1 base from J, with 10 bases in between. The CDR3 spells CASSLETRNTGELFF. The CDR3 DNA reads TGTGCCAGCTCACTGGAGACTAGGAACACCGGGGAGCTGTTTTTT.

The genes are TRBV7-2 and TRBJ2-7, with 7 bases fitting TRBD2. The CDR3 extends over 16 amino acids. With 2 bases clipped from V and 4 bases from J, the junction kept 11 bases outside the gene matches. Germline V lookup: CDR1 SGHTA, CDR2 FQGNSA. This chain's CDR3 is CASSLPRLGGGYEQYF. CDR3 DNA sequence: TGTGCCAGCAGCTTACCACGACTAGGCGGGGGATACGAGCAGTACTTC.

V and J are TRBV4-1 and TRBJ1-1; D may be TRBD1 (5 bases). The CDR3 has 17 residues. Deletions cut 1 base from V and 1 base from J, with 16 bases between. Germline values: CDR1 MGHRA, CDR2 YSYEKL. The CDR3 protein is CASSQVSWTIGNTEAFF. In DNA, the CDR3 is TGCGCCAGCAGCCAAGTTTCGTGGACAATCGGGAACACTGAAGCTTTCTTT.

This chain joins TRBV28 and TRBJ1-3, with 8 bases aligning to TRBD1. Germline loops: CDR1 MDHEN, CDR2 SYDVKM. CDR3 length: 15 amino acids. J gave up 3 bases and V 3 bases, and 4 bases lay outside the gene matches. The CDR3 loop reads CASSFPGGDGNTIYF. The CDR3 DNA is TGTGCCAGCAGTTTCCCAGGGGGCGATGGAAACACCATATATTTT.